The 11 T cell receptor beta chains presented below share a single source sample, sequenced in a study of blood T cell repertoires in COVID-19. Repertoires were generated with immunoSEQ multiplex PCR, while TCRdb's copy carries only in-frame clones and drops some. There are 450,000 to 600,000 clones in the sample; roughly 90% occur only once, and about 0.65% lies in the top ten. Sequenced: PBMCs or T cells enriched from blood (not recorded which). Receptors were obtained from a woman between 18 and 29 years old who had recovered from COVID-19.

V usage is TRBV27 and J usage is TRBJ2-1; 7 nucleotides align to TRBD1. Germline assignment: CDR1 MNHEY and CDR2 SMNVEV (reference sequence). CDR3 length: 18 residues. Unmatched junction bases numbered 8, after V lost 0 bases and J lost 0 bases. The CDR3 DNA sequence: TGTGCCAGCAGTTTATCGGCCTGGGACAGCTACTCCTACAATGAGCAGTTCTTC. This gives the protein CASSLSAWDSYSYNEQFF.

The chain couples TRBV5-6 to TRBJ2-1; 11 bases align to TRBD2. V lost 2 bases and J lost 8; bases outside the gene matches: 3. Germline CDR1 reads SGHDT; CDR2 reads YYEEEE. This CDR3 has 14 amino acids. This CDR3 is CASSFTSGGDEQFF. In DNA, the CDR3 is TGTGCCAGCAGCTTCACTAGCGGGGGAGATGAGCAGTTCTTC.

Only one count was recorded for this clone. The chain couples TRBV18 to TRBJ1-2, with 7 bases fitting TRBD1. CDR1 KGHSH and CDR2 LQKENI come from the germline V gene. The CDR3 has 17 residues. The J segment lost 8 bases and the V segment lost 3 bases, leaving 18 bases of the junction unmatched. In DNA, the CDR3 is TGTGCCAGCTCACCTATCACCGGCCAGGGGGGAATAGGCGGCTACACCTTC. Residues: CASSPITGQGGIGGYTF.

The chain has TRBV5-6 and TRBJ2-1; 10 bases are shared with TRBD2. Germline V gene sequence: CDR1 SGHDT, CDR2 YYEEEE. The J segment lost 5 bases and the V segment lost 3 bases, leaving 5 bases of the junction unmatched. CDR3 length: 15 amino acids. CDR3 sequence reads: CASSSPSGGNNEQFF. CDR3 DNA: TGTGCCAGCAGCTCCCCTAGCGGGGGAAACAATGAGCAGTTCTTC.

This clone was found a few times. CDR3 in amino acids: CATTEGTGGNYGYTF. The CDR3 DNA reads as TGTGCCACCACGGAGGGGACAGGGGGTAACTATGGCTACACCTTC. The V and J genes are TRBV28 and TRBJ1-2, with TRBD1 matching 11 bases. Germline lookup yields CDR1 MDHEN and CDR2 SYDVKM. CDR3 size: 15 residues. J was trimmed by 1 base and V by 10 bases; bases with no gene match: 8.

The chain couples TRBV10-3 to TRBJ2-1; TRBD1 aligns across 7 bases. V gave up 7 bases and J gave up 4 bases; unmatched junction bases: 13. The germline CDR1 and CDR2 sequences are ENHRY and SYGVKD. The CDR3 contains 16 residues. The CDR3 region is CAITKTGKAGYNEQFF. The CDR3 DNA follows: TGTGCCATCACAAAGACAGGGAAAGCAGGATACAATGAGCAGTTCTTC.

V usage is TRBV28 and J usage is TRBJ1-5, with D uncertain. The CDR3 sequence is 17 residues long. Germline V gene lookup returns CDR1 MDHEN and CDR2 SYDVKM. With 3 bases removed from V and 5 bases from J, the gap between germline ends came to 20 bases. For the CDR3, the DNA is TGTGCCAGCAGTTTGCGGCAGTTTGTTCTCGGTGATCAGCCCCAGCATTTT. Translated, it gives CASSLRQFVLGDQPQHF.

This clone was found once. The chain recombines TRBV19 with TRBJ2-4, with no clear D. Germline CDR1 and CDR2: LNHDA and SQIVND (reference sequence). This CDR3 has 15 residues. Trimming took off 5 bases at V and 0 bases at J, with 11 bases between the two ends. The CDR3 protein is CASSLSPLAKNIQYF. As DNA, the CDR3 is TGTGCCAGTAGTCTTTCCCCTTTAGCCAAAAACATTCAGTACTTC. The entire variable domain, with the rest obtained from reference TRBV19 and TRBJ2-4, is as follows: DGGITQSPKYLFRKEGQNVTLSCEQNLNHDAMYWYRQDPGQGLRLIYYSQIVNDFQKGDIAEGYSVSREKKESFPLTVTSAQKNPTAFYLCASSLSPLAKNIQYFGAGTRLSVL.

In DNA form, the CDR3 reads TGTGCCTGGAATCTGGGGGCGACTAATGAAAAACTGTTTTTT. This encodes CAWNLGATNEKLFF. The J gene is TRBJ1-4, the V gene TRBV30; maybe TRBD1 (6 bases). This CDR3 comprises 14 residues. CDR1 and CDR2 (germline): GTSNPN, SVGIG (reference sequence). Trimming left V 4 bases short and J 2 bases short, with 11 bases between.

This clone was detected once. The chain links TRBV9 to TRBJ1-3, with 8 bases aligning to TRBD1. Germline CDR1 and CDR2: SGDLS and YYNGEE. The CDR3 totals 14 residues. J was trimmed by 6 bases and V by 0 bases; bases with no gene match: 2. This chain's CDR3 is CASSVEQGENTIYF. The CDR3 DNA sequence: TGTGCCAGCAGCGTAGAACAGGGGGAAAACACCATATATTTT.

The V and J genes are TRBV4-2 and TRBJ2-1, with D maybe TRBD2 (7 bases). Trimming took off 0 bases at V and 10 bases at J, with 19 bases between the two ends. In germline, CDR1 is LGHNA, CDR2 YNFKEQ. The CDR3 spans 16 residues. The CDR3 nucleotides read TGTGCCAGCAGCCAAGACCCCCTGGGGGGGGCGGGAGAGCAGTTCTTC. This codes for CASSQDPLGGAGEQFF.